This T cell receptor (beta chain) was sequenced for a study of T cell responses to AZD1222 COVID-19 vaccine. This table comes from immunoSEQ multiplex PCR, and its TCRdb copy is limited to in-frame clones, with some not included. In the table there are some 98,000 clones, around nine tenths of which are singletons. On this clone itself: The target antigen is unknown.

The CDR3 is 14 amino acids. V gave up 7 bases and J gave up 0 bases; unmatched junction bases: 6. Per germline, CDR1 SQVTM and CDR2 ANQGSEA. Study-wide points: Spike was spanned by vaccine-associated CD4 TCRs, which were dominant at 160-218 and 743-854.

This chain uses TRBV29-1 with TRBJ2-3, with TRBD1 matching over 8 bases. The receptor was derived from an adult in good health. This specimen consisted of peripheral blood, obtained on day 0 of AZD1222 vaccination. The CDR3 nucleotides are TGCAGCGAGACAGGGGCTACTAGCACAGATACGCAGTATTTT. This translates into CSETGATSTDTQYF.